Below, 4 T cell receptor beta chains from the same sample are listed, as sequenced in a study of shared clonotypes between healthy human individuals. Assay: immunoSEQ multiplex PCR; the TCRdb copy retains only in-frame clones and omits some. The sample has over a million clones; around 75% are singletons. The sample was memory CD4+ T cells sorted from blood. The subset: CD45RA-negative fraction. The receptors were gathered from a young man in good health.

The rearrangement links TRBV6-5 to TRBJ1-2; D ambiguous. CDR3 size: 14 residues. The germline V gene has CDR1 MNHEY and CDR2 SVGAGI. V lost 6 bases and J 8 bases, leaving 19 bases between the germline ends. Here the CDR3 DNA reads TGTGCCAGCAGACTACAACGGACGGAGGGCGGCTACACCTTC. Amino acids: CASRLQRTEGGYTF.

The CDR3 region is CASSLVLRQGYSNQPQHF. The CDR3 DNA reads as TGTGCCAGCAGCTTAGTCTTGCGACAGGGGTATAGCAATCAGCCCCAGCATTTT. This chain uses TRBV7-9 with TRBJ1-5; 8 nucleotides line up with TRBD1. After removal of 1 base from V and 0 bases from J, the junction contained 8 bases not matched to a gene. CDR1 and CDR2 (germline): SEHNR, FQNEAQ (reference sequence). CDR3 length equals 18 residues.

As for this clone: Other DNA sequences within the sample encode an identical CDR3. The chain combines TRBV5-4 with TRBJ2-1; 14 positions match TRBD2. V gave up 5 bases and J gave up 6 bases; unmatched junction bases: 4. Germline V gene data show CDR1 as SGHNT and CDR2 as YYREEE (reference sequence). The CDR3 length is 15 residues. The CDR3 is CASSSGLAGANEQFF. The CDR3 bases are TGTGCCAGCAGTTCGGGACTAGCGGGGGCCAATGAGCAGTTCTTC.

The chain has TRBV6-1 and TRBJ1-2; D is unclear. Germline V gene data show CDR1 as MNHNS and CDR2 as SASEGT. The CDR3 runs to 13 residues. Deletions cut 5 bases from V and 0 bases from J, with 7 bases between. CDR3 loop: CASSLTSNYGYTF. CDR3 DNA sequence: TGTGCCAGCAGTCTGACATCTAACTATGGCTACACCTTC.